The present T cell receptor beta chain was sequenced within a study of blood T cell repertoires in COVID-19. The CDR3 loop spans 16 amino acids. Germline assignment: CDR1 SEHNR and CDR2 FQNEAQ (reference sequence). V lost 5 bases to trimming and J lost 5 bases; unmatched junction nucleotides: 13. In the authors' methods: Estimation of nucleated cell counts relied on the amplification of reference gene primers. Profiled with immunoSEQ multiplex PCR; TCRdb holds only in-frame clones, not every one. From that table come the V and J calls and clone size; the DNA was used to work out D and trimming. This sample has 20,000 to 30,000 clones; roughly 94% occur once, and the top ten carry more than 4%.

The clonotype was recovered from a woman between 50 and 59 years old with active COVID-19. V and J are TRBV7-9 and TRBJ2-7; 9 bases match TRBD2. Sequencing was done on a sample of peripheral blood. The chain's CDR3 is CASSQTRAGGAHEQYF. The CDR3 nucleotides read TGTGCCAGCAGCCAAACGCGGGCGGGGGGGGCCCACGAGCAGTACTTC.